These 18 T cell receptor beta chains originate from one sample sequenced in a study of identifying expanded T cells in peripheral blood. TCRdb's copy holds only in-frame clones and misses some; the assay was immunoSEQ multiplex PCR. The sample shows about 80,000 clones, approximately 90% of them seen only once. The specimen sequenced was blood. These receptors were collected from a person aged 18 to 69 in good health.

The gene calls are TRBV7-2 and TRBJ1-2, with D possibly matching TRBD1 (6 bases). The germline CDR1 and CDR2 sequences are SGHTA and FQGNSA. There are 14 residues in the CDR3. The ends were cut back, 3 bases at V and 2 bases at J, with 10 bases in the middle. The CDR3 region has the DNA TGTGCCAGCAGCTTCTTCGGGACAAACTATGGCTACACCTTC. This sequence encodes CASSFFGTNYGYTF.

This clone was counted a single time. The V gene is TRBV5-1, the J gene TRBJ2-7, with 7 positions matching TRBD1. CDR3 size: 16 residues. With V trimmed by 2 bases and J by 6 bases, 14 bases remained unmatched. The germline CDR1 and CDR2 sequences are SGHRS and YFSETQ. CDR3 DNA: TGCGCCAGCAGCTTAATAACGGTCAGGGGGATTGGCGAGCAGTACTTC. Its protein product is CASSLITVRGIGEQYF.

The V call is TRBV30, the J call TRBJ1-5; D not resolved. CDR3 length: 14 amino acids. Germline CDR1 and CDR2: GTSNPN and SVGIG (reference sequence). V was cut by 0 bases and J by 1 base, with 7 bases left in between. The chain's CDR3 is CAWSVGGSNQPQHF. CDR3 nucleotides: TGTGCCTGGAGTGTGGGAGGGAGCAATCAGCCCCAGCATTTT. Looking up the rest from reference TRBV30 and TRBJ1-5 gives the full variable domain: SQTIHQWPATLVQPVGSPLSLECTVEGTSNPNLYWYRQAAGRGLQLLFYSVGIGQISSEVPQNLSASRPQDRQFILSSKKLLLSDSGFYLCAWSVGGSNQPQHFGDGTRLSIL.

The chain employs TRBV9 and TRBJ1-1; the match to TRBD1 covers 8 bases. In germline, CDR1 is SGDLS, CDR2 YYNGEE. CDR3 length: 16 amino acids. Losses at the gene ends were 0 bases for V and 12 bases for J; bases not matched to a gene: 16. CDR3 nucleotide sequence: TGTGCCAGCAGCGTAGAGCCCTCCGGACAGGGTTCCGATACTTTCTTT. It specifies CASSVEPSGQGSDTFF.

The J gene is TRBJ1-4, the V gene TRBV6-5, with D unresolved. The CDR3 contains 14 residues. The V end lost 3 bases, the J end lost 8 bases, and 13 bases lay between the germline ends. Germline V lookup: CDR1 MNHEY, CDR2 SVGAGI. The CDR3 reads CASSYVGGSEKLFF. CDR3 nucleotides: TGTGCCAGCAGTTATGTCGGAGGCAGCGAAAAACTGTTTTTT.

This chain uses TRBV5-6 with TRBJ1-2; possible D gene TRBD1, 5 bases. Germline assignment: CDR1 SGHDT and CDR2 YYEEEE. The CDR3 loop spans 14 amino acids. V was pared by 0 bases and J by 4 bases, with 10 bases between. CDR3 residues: CASSLETVTYGYTF. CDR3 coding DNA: TGTGCCAGCAGCTTGGAGACAGTTACCTATGGCTACACCTTC.

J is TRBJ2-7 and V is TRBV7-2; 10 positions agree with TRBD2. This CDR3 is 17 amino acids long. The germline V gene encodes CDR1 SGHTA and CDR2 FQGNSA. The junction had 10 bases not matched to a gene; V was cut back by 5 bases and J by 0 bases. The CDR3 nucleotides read TGTGCCAGCAGCCCACGGGTTTTAGCGGGAGGCTCCTACGAGCAGTACTTC. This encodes CASSPRVLAGGSYEQYF. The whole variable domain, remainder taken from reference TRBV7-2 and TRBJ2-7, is GAGVSQSPSNKVTEKGKDVELRCDPISGHTALYWYRQSLGQGLEFLIYFQGNSAPDKSGLPSDRFSAERTGGSVSTLTIQRTQQEDSAVYLCASSPRVLAGGSYEQYFGPGTRLTVT.

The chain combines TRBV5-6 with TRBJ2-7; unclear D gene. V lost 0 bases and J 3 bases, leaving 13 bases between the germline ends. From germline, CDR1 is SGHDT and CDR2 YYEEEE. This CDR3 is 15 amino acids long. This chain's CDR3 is CASSLGVKYLYEQYF. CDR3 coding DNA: TGTGCCAGCAGCTTGGGGGTTAAGTACCTCTACGAGCAGTACTTC.

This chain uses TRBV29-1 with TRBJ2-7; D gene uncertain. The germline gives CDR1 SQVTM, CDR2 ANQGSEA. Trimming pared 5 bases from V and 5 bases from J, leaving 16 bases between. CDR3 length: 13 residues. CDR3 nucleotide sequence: TGCAGCGTTAATCAAGACGGCTTCCACGAGCAGTACTTC. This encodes CSVNQDGFHEQYF.

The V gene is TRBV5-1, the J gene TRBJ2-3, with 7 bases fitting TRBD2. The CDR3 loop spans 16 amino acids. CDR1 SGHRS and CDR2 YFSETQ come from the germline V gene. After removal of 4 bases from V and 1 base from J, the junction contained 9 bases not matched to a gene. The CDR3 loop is CASSPVPGGGTDTQYF. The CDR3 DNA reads TGCGCCAGCAGCCCGGTACCGGGAGGTGGCACAGATACGCAGTATTTT.

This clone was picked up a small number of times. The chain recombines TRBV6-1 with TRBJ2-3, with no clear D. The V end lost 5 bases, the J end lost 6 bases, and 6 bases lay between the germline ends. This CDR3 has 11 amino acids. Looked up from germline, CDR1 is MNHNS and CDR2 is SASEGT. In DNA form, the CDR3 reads TGTGCCAGCAGTCTTGGGGATACGCAGTATTTT. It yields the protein CASSLGDTQYF.

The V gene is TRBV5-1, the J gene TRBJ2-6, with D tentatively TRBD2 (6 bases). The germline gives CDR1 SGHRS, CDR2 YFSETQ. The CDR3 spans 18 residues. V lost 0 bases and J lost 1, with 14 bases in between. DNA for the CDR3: TGCGCCAGCAGCTTGGAATTAGCGGTACCTTCTGGGGCCAACGTCCTGACTTTC. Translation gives CASSLELAVPSGANVLTF. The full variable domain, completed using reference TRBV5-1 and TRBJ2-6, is KAGVTQTPRYLIKTRGQQVTLSCSPISGHRSVSWYQQTPGQGLQFLFEYFSETQRNKGNFPGRFSGRQFSNSRSEMNVSTLELGDSALYLCASSLELAVPSGANVLTFGAGSRLTVL.

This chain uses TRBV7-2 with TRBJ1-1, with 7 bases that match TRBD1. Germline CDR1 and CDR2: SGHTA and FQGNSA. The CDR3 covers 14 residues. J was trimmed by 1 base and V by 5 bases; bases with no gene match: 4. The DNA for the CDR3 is TGTGCCAGCAGCAAGGGGGCGGCGAACACTGAAGCTTTCTTT. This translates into CASSKGAANTEAFF.

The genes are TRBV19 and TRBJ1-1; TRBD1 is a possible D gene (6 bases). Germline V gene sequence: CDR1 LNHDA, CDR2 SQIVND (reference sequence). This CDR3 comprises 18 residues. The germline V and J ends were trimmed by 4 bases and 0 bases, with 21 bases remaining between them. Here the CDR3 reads CASSNTTGTGDMNTEAFF. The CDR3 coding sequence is TGTGCCAGTAGTAACACCACAGGTACCGGGGACATGAACACTGAAGCTTTCTTT.

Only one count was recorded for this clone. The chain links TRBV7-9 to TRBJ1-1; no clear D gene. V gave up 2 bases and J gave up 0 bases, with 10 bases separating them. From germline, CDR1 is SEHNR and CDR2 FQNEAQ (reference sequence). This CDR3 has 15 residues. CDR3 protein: CASSLTIAVNTEAFF. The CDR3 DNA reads TGTGCCAGCAGCTTAACGATAGCGGTGAACACTGAAGCTTTCTTT.

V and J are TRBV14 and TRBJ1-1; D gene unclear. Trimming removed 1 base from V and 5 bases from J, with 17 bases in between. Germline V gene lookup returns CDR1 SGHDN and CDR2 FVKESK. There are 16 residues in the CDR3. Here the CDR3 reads CASSQVWNSGRTEAFF. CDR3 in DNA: TGTGCCAGCAGCCAAGTATGGAACTCAGGTCGGACTGAAGCTTTCTTT.

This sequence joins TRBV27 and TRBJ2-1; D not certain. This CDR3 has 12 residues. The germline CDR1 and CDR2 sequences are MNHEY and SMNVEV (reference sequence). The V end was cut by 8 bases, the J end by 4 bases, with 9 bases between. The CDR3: CASAEDYNEQFF. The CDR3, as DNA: TGTGCCAGCGCCGAGGATTACAATGAGCAGTTCTTC.

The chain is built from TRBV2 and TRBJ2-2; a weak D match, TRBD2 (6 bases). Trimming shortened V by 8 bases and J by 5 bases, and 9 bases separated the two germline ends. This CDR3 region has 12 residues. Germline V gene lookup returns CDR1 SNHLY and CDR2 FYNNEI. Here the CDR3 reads CASLADTGELFF. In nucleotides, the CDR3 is TGTGCCAGCTTAGCGGATACCGGGGAGCTGTTTTTT.